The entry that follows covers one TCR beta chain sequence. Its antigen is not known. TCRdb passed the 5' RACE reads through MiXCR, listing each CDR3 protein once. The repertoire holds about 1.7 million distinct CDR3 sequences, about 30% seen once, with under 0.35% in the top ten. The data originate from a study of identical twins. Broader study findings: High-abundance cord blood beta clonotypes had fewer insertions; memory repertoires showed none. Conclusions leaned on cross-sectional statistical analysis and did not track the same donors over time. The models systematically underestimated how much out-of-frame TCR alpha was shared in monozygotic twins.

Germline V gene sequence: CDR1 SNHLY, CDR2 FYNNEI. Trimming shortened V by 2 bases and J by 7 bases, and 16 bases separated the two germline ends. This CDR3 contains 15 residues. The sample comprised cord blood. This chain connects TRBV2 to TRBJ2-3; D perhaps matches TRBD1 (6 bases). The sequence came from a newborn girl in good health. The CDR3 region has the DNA TGTGCCAGCAGTGAACGGGCAGGGGATCTATATACGCAGTATTTT. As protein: CASSERAGDLYTQYF.